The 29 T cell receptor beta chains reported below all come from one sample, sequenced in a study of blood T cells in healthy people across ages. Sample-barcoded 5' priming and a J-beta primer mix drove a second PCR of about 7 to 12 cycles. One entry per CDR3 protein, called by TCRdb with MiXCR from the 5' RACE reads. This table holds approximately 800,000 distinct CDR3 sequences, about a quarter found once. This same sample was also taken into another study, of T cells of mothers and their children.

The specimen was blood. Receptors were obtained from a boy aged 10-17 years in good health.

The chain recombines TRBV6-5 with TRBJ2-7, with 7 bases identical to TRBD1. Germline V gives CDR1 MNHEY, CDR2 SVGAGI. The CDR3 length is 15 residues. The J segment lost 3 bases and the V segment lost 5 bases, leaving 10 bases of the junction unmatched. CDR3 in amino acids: CASSQTGTEFYEQYF. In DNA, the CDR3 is TGTGCCAGCAGTCAAACCGGGACAGAGTTCTACGAGCAGTACTTC.

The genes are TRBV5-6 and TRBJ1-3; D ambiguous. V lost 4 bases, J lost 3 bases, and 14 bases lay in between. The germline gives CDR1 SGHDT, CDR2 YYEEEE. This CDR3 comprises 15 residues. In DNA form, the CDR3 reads TGTGCCAGCAGCCCCGGAGGAGGAGGTGGAAACACCATATATTTT. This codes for CASSPGGGGGNTIYF.

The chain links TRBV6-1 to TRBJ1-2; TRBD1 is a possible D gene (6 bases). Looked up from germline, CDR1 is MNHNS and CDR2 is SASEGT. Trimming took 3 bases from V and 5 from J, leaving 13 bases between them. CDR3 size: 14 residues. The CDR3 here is CASSDIGGVYGYTF. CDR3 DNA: TGTGCCAGCAGTGACATAGGGGGAGTTTATGGCTACACCTTC.

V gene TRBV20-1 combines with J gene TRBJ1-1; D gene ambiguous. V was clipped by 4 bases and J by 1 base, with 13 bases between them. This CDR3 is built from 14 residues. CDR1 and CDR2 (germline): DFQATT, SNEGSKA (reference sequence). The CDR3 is CSATVGRWNTEAFF. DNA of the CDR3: TGCAGTGCTACCGTAGGACGCTGGAACACTGAAGCTTTCTTT.

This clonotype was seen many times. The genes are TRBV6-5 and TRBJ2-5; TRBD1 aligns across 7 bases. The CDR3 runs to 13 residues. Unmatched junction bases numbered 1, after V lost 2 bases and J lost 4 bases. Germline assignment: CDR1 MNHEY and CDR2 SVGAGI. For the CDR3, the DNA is TGTGCCAGCAGTTACCCAGGGGGAGAGACCCAGTACTTC. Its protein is CASSYPGGETQYF.

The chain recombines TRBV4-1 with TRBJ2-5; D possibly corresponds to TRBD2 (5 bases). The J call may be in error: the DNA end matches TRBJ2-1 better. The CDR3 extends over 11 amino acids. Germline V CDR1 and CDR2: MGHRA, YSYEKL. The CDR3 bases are TGCGCCAGCAGCTCGGGGAAGGAGCAGTTCTTC. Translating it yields CASSSGKEQFF.

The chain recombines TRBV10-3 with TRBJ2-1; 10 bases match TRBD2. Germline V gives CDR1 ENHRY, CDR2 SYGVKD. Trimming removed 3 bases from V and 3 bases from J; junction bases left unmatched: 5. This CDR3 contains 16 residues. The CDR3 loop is CAISDALAGDYNEQFF. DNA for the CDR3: TGTGCCATCAGTGATGCTCTAGCGGGGGACTACAATGAGCAGTTCTTC.

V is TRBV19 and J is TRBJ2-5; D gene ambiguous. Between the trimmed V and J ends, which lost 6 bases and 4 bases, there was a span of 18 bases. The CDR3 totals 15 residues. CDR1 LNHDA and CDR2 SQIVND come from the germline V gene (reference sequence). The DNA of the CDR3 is TGTGCCAGTAGGGCGGCATCCGGTAGAGGAGAGACCCAGTACTTC. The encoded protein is CASRAASGRGETQYF.

The DNA for the CDR3 is TGTGCCACCAGTGGGCCCGAAACCTACACAGATACGCAGTATTTT. Amino acid sequence: CATSGPETYTDTQYF. The chain uses TRBV24-1 and TRBJ2-3; D ambiguous. The CDR3 extends over 15 amino acids. V lost 5 bases and J lost 2, with 13 bases in between. Germline lookup yields CDR1 KGHDR and CDR2 SFDVKD.

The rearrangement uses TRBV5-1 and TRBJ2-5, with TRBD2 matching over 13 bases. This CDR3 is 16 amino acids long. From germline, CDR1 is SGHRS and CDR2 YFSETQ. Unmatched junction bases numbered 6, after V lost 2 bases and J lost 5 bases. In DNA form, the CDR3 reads TGCGCCAGCAGCTTAACCGGGACTAGCGGGAAGGAGACCCAGTACTTC. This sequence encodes CASSLTGTSGKETQYF.

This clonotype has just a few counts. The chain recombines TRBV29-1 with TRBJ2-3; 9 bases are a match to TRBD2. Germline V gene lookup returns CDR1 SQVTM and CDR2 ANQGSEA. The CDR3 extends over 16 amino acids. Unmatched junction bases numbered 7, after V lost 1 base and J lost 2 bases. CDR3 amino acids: CSVEGVERGVTDTQYF. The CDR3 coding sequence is TGCAGCGTTGAAGGGGTCGAGCGGGGGGTCACAGATACGCAGTATTTT.

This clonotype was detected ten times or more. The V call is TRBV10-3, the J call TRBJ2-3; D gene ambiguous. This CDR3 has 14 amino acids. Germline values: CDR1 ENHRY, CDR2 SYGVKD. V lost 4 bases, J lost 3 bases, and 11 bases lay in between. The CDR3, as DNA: TGTGCCATCAGTGGGTCGACCGGTACAGATACGCAGTATTTT. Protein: CAISGSTGTDTQYF.

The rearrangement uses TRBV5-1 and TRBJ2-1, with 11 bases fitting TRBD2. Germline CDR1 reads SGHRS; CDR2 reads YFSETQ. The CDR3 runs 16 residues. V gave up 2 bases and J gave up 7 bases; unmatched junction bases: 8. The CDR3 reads CASSFVAGGPWNEQFF. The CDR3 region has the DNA TGCGCCAGCAGCTTCGTAGCGGGGGGGCCATGGAATGAGCAGTTCTTC.

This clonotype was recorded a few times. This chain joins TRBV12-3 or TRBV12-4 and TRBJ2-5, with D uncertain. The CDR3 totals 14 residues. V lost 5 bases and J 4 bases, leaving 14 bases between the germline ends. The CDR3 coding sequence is TGTGCCAGCAGTACGGGCCACGCCGGAGAGACCCAGTACTTC. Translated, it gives CASSTGHAGETQYF.

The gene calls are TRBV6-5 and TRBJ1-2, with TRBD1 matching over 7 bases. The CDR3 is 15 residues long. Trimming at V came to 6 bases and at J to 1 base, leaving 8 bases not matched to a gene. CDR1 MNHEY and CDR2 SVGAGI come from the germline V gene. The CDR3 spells CASRSSGQVNYGYTF. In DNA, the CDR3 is TGTGCCAGCAGATCCTCCGGACAGGTTAACTATGGCTACACCTTC.

The DNA of the CDR3 is TGTGCCAGCAGCCAGGACCGGGGACAGAGTGGCTACACCTTC. Translation gives CASSQDRGQSGYTF. The rearrangement joins TRBV4-2 to TRBJ1-2, with TRBD1 matching over 7 bases. V trimming: 3 bases; J trimming: 7 bases; junction bases outside the gene matches: 8. The CDR3 is 14 residues long. Germline-derived CDR1 and CDR2 are LGHNA and YNFKEQ.

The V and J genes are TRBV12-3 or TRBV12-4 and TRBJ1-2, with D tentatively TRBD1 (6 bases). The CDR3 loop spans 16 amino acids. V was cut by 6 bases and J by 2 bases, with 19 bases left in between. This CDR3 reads CASRPLGTLANYGYTF. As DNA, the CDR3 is TGTGCCAGCAGACCGTTGGGGACACTAGCGAACTATGGCTACACCTTC.

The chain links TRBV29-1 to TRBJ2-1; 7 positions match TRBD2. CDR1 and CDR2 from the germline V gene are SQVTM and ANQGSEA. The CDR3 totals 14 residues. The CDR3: CSSRRGVVYNEQFF. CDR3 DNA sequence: TGCAGTTCCCGTCGGGGGGTCGTCTACAATGAGCAGTTCTTC.

CDR3 sequence reads: CSAIGGNYGYTF. The CDR3 nucleotides read TGCAGCGCCATAGGAGGTAACTATGGCTACACCTTC. This chain links TRBV29-1 with TRBJ1-2; D unresolved. Germline CDR1 is SQVTM and CDR2 is ANQGSEA. This CDR3 contains 12 residues. Between the trimmed V and J ends, which lost 7 bases and 1 base, there was a span of 10 bases.

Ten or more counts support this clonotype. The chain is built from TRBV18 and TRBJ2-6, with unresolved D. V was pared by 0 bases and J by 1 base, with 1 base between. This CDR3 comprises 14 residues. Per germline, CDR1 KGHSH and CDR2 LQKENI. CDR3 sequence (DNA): TGTGCCAGCTCACCACCGTCTGGGGCCAACGTCCTGACTTTC. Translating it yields CASSPPSGANVLTF.

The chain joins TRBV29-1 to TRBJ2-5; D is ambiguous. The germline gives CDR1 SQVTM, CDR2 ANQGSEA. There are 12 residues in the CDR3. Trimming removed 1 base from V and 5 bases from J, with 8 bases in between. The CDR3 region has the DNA TGCAGCGTTGAAGGGGTGGAGGAGACCCAGTACTTC. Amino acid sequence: CSVEGVEETQYF.

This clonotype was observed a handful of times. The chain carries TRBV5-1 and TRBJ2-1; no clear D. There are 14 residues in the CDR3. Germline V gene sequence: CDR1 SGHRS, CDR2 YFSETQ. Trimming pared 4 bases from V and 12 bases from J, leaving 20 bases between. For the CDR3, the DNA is TGCGCCAGCAGCCCCCTACCCCGTGGGGATGGGCAGTTCTTC. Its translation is CASSPLPRGDGQFF.

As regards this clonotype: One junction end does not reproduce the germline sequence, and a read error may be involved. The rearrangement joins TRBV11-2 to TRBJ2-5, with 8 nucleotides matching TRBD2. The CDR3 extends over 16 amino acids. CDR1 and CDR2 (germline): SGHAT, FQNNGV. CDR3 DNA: TGTGCCAACAGCTTAGATCGGACTAGCAGGAAAGAGACCCAGTACTTC. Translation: CANSLDRTSRKETQYF.

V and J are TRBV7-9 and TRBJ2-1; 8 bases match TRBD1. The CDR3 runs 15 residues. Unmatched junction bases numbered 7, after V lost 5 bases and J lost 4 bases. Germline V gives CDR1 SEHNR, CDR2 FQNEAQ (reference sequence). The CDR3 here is CASSPRDRSYNEQFF. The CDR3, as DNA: TGTGCCAGCAGCCCCCGGGACAGGAGTTACAATGAGCAGTTCTTC.

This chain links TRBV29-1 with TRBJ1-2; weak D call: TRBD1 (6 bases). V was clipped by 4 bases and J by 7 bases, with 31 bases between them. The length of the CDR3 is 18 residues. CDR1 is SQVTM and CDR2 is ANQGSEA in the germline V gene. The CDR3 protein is CSVGGVRTTDSLPVGYTF. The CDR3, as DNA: TGCAGCGTTGGGGGTGTTCGAACGACGGACAGTCTACCAGTTGGCTACACCTTC. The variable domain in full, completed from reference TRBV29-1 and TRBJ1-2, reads SAVISQKPSRDICQRGTSLTIQCQVDSQVTMMFWYRQQPGQSLTLIATANQGSEATYESGFVIDKFPISRPNLTFSTLTVSNMSPEDSSIYLCSVGGVRTTDSLPVGYTFGSGTRLTVV.

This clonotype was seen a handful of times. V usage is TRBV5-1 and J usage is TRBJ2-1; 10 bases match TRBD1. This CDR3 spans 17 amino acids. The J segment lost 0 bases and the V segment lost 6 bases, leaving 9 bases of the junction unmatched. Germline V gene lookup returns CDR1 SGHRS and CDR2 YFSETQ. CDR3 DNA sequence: TGCGCCAGCAAGGGGGACAGGGGCTTGGACTCCTACAATGAGCAGTTCTTC. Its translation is CASKGDRGLDSYNEQFF.

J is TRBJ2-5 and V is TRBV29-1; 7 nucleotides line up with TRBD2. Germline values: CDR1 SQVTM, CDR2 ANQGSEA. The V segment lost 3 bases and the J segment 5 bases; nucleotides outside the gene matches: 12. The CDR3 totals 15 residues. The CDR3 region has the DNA TGCAGCGTTGAGGAGGGTCGGGGGGTCCAGGAGACCCAGTACTTC. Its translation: CSVEEGRGVQETQYF.

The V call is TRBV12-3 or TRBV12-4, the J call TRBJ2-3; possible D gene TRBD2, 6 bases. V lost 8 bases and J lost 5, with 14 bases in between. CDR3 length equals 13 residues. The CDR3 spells CASLNVGGDTQYF. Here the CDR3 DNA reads TGTGCCAGCCTTAATGTGGGAGGAGATACGCAGTATTTT.

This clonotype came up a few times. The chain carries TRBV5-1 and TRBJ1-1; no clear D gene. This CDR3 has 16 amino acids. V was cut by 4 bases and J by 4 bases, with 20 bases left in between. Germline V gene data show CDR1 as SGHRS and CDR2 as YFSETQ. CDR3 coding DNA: TGCGCCAGCAGCGGACGGGCCACAGCTAAGGGCACTGAAGCTTTCTTT. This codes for CASSGRATAKGTEAFF.